This T cell receptor beta chain was obtained from a study of blood T cell repertoires in COVID-19. Assay used: immunoSEQ multiplex PCR; TCRdb lists only in-frame clones, some missing. This table has 200,000 to 250,000 clones, 85% to 90% appearing once. Trimming left V 3 bases short and J 0 bases short, with 4 bases between. CDR1 SGHDT and CDR2 YYEEEE come from the germline V gene. CDR3 length: 13 residues. This TCR came from a man aged 50 or older with acute or convalescent COVID-19. Material for sequencing was peripheral blood. The chain recombines TRBV5-6 with TRBJ1-5, with unresolved D. For the CDR3, the DNA is TGTGCCAGCAGCTATTATAGCAATCAGCCCCAGCATTTT. Translating it yields CASSYYSNQPQHF.